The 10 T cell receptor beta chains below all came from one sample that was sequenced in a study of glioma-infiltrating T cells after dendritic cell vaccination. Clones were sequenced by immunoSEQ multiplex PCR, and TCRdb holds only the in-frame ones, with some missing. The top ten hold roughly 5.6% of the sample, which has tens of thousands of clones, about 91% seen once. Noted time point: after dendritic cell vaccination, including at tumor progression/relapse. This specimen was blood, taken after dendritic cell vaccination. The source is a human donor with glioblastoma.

CDR3 in DNA: TGCGCCAGCAGCCAAGAATGGGGGTTGGGCGGGAGATTAGGTACGCAGTATTTT. It yields the protein CASSQEWGLGGRLGTQYF. V usage is TRBV4-1 and J usage is TRBJ2-3; 7 bases match TRBD2. Germline-derived CDR1 and CDR2 are MGHRA and YSYEKL. V lost 0 bases and J lost 8; bases outside the gene matches: 17. The CDR3 extends over 18 amino acids.

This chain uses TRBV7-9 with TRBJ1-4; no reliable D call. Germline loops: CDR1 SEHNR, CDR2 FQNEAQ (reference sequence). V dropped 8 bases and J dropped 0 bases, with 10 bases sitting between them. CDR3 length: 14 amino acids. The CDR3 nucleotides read TGTGCCAGCGACGATCTAGCAACTAATGAAAAACTGTTTTTT. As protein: CASDDLATNEKLFF.

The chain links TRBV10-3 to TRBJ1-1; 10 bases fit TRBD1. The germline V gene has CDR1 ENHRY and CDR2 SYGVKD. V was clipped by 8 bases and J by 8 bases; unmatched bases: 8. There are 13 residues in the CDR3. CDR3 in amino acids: CAIRTGGEQEAFF. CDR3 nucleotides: TGTGCCATCCGGACAGGGGGTGAACAGGAAGCTTTCTTT.

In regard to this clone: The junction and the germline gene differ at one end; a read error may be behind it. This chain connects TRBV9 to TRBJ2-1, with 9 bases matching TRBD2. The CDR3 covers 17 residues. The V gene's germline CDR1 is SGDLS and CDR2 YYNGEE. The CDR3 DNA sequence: TGTGCCAGCGGCGTAGCGGGAGAAGGGCTATCCTACAATGAGCAGTTCTTC. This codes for CASGVAGEGLSYNEQFF. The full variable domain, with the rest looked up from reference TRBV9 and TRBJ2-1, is DSGVTQTPKHLITATGQRVTLRCSPRSGDLSVYWYQQSLDQGLQFLIQYYNGEERAKGNILERFSAQQFPDLHSELNLSSLELGDSALYFCASGVAGEGLSYNEQFFGPGTRLTVL.

CDR3 region: CASSQFLGQGNTGELFF. The CDR3, as DNA: TGCGCCAGCAGCCAGTTTTTGGGACAGGGGAATACCGGGGAGCTGTTTTTT. The gene calls are TRBV4-1 and TRBJ2-2; 10 bases fit TRBD1. Trimming removed 3 bases from V and 5 bases from J; junction bases left unmatched: 9. Germline assignment: CDR1 MGHRA and CDR2 YSYEKL. The CDR3 spans 17 residues.

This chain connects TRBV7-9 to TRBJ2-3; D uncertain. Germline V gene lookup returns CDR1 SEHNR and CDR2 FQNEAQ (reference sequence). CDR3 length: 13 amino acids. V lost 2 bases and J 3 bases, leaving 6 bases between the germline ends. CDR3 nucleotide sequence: TGTGCCAGCAGCTTACTGGAGACAGATACGCAGTATTTT. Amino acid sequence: CASSLLETDTQYF.

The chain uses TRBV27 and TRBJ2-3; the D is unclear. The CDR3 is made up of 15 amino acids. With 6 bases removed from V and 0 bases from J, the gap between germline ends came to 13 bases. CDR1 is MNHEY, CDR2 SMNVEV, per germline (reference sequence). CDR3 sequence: CASSPPADSTDTQYF. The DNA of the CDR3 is TGTGCCAGCAGCCCCCCCGCGGATAGCACAGATACGCAGTATTTT.

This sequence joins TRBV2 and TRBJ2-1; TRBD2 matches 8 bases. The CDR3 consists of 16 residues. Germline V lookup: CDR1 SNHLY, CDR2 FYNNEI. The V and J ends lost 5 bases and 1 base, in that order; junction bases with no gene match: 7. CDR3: CASSSTSGHSYNEQFF. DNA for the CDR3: TGTGCCAGCAGTTCTACTAGCGGACATTCCTACAATGAGCAGTTCTTC.

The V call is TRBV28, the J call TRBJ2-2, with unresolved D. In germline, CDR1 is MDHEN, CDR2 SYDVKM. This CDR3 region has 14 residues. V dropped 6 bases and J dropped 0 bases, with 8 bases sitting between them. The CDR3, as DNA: TGTGCCAGCAGACTCCAGGCGAACACCGGGGAGCTGTTTTTT. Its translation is CASRLQANTGELFF.

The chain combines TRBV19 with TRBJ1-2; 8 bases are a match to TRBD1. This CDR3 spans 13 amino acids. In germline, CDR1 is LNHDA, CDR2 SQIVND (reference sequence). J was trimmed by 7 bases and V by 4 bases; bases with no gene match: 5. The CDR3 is CASSRGRGPGYTF. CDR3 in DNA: TGTGCCAGTAGTAGGGGCAGGGGGCCTGGCTACACCTTC.